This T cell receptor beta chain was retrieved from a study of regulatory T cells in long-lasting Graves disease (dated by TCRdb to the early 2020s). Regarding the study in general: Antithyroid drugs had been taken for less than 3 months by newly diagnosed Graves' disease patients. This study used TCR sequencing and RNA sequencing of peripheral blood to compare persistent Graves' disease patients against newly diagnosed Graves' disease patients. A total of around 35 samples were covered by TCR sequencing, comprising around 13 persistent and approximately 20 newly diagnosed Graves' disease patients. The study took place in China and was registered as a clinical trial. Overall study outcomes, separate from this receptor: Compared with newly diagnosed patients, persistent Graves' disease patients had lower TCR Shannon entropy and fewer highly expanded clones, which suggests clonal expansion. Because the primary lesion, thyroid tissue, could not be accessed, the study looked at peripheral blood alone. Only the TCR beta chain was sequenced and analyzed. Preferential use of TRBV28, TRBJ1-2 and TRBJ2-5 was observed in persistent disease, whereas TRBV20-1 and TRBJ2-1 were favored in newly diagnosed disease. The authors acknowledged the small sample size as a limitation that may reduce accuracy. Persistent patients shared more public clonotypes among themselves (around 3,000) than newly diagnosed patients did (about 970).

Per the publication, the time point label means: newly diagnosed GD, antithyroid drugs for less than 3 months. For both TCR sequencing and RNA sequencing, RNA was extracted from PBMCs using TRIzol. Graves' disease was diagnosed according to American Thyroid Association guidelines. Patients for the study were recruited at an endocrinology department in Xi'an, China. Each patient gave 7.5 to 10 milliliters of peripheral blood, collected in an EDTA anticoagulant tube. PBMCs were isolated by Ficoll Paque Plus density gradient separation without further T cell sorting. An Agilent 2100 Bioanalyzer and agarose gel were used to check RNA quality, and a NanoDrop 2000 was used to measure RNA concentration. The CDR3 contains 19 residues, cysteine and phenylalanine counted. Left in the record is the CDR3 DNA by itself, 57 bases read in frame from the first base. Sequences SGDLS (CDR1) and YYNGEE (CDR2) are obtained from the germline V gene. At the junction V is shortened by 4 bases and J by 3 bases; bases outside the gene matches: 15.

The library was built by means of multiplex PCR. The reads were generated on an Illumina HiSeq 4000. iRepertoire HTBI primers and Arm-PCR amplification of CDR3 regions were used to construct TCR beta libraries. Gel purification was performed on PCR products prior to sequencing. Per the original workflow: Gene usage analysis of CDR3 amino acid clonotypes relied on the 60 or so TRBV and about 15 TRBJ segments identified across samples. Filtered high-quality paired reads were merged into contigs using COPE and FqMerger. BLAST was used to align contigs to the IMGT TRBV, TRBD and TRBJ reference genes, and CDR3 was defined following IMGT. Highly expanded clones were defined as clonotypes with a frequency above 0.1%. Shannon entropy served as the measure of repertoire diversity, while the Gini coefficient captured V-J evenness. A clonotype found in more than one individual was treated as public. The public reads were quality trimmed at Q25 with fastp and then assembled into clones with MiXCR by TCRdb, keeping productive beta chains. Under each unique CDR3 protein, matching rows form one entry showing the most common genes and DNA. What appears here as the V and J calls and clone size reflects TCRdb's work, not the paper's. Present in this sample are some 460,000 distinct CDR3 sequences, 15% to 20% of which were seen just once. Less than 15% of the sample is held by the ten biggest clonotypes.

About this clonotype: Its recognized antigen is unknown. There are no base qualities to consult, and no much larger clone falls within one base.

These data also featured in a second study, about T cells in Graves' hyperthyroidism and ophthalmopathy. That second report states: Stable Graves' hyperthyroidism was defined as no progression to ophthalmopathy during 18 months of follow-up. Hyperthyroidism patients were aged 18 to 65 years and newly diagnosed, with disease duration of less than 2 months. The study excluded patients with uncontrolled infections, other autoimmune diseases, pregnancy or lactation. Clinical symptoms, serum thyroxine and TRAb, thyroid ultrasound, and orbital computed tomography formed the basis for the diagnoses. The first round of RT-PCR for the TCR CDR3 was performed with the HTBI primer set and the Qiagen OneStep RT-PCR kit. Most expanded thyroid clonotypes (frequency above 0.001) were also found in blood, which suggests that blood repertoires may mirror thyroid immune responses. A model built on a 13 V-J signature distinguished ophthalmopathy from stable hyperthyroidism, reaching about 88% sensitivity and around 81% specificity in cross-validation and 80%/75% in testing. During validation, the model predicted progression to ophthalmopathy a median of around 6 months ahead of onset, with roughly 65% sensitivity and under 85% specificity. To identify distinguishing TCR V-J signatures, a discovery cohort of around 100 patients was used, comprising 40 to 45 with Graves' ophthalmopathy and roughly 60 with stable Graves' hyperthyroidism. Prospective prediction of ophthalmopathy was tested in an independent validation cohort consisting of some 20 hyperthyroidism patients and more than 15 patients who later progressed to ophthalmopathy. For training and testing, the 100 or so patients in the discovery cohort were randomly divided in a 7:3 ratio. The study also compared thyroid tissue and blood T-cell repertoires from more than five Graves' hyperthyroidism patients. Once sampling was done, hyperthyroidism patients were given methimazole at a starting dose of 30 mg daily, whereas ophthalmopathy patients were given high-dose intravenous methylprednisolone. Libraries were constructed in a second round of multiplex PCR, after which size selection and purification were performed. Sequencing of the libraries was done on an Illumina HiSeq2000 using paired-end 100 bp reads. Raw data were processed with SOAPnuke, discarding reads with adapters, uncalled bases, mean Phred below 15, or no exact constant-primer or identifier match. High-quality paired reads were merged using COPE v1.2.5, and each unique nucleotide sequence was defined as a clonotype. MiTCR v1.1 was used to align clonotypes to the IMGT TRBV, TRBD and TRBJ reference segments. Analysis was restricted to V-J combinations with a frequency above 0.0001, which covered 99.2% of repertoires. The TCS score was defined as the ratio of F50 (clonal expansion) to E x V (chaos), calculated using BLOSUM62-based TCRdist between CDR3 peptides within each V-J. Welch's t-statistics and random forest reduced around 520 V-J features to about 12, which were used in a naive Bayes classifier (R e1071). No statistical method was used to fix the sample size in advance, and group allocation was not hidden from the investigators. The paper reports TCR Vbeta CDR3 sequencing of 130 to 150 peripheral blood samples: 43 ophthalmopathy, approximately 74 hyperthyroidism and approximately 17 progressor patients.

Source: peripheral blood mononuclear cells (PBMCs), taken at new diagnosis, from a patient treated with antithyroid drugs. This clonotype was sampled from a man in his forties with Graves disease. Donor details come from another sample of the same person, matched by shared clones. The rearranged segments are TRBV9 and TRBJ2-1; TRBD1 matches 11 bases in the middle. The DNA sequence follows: TGTGCCAGCAGCCTCACGCCCCTTCCGGGACAGGGGGACTACAATGAGCAGTTCTTC. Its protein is CASSLTPLPGQGDYNEQFF.